The T cell receptor beta chain described here comes from a study of OX40 agonist ivuxolimab in advanced cancers. Only in-frame clones appear in the TCRdb table, and some are missing; sequencing was by immunoSEQ multiplex PCR. The table includes about 45,000 clones, around 86% detected once. Germline V gene sequence: CDR1 LNHDA, CDR2 SQIVND (reference sequence). This CDR3 is 17 amino acids long. V lost 5 bases to trimming and J lost 3 bases; unmatched junction nucleotides: 11. This clonotype was obtained from an adult with an advanced solid tumor such as melanoma, head and neck, liver or kidney cancer. This chain uses TRBV19 with TRBJ2-4; 9 positions agree with TRBD1. Sequences were derived from CD4+ or CD8+ T cells sorted from blood, sampled in a trial of the OX40 agonist ivuxolimab. CDR3 in DNA: TGTGCCAGTAGTTCCTCGCAACCGGGACAGGGCAAAAACATTCAGTACTTC. This encodes CASSSSQPGQGKNIQYF.